The next 22 T cell receptor beta chains were all read from a single sample in a study of cytomegalovirus exposure and HLA in healthy donors. Vbeta (60) and Jbeta (13) primers were used in the PCR. Measured with immunoSEQ multiplex PCR; TCRdb has only the in-frame clones, and not every one. The repertoire consists of roughly 200,000 clones, with 81% occurring once and the leading ten covering around 3.7%. The sample consisted of PBMCs. These receptors were obtained from a man aged 35-49 years in good health and CMV-seropositive.

The CDR3 nucleotides are TGTGCCAGCAGTCCCCGAGCGGGAGACGAGCAGTACTTC. Translation gives CASSPRAGDEQYF. The genes are TRBV28 and TRBJ2-7, with 8 nucleotides matching TRBD2. V dropped 5 bases and J dropped 5; count of bases not matched to a gene: 5. Germline CDR1 reads MDHEN; CDR2 reads SYDVKM. CDR3 length: 13 residues.

The chain has TRBV10-3 and TRBJ2-2; 9 bases agree with TRBD2. Trimming cost V 0 bases and J 1 base; bases outside gene matches: 3. From germline, CDR1 is ENHRY and CDR2 SYGVKD. CDR3 length: 17 residues. This chain's CDR3 is CAISESVRGGNTGELFF. In DNA, the CDR3 is TGTGCCATCAGTGAGTCAGTGCGGGGGGGGAACACCGGGGAGCTGTTTTTT.

This clone was seen a single time. A read error may produce the germline difference seen at one junction end. V usage is TRBV6-1 and J usage is TRBJ1-5, with D perhaps matching TRBD1 (5 bases). The CDR3 has 13 amino acids. Germline CDR1 MNHNS, CDR2 SASEGT. The CDR3 loop reads CAISEPGLQPQHF. The CDR3 DNA sequence: TGTGCCATCAGTGAACCAGGGTTGCAGCCCCAGCATTTT.

This sequence joins TRBV10-3 and TRBJ1-5, with 7 bases lining up with TRBD1. The germline gives CDR1 ENHRY, CDR2 SYGVKD. The length of the CDR3 is 15 residues. Trimming took 3 bases from V and 3 from J; bases not matched to a gene: 5. CDR3: CAISESGQYNQPQHF. CDR3 nucleotide sequence: TGTGCCATCAGTGAATCGGGACAGTACAATCAGCCCCAGCATTTT.

This clone was found a few times. The chain combines TRBV2 with TRBJ2-1, with D possibly matching TRBD1 (6 bases). V was shortened by 5 bases and J by 7 bases, with 12 bases between the two germline ends. This CDR3 has 13 amino acids. The V gene's germline CDR1 is SNHLY and CDR2 FYNNEI. The CDR3 loop is CASSSYRDNEQFF. CDR3 in DNA: TGTGCCAGCAGTTCCTACAGGGATAATGAGCAGTTCTTC.

As regards this clone: The same CDR3 also results from other DNA sequences found in this sample. This chain joins TRBV10-3 and TRBJ2-7; perhaps TRBD1 as D (6 bases). This CDR3 has 16 amino acids. V lost 4 bases, J lost 4 bases, and 20 bases lay in between. The germline gives CDR1 ENHRY, CDR2 SYGVKD. CDR3 in amino acids: CAISGLRVWGLYEQYF. The DNA for the CDR3 is TGTGCCATCAGTGGGCTACGGGTTTGGGGGCTATACGAGCAGTACTTC.

The chain carries TRBV18 and TRBJ1-2, with TRBD1 matching over 7 bases. The V segment lost 3 bases and the J segment 6 bases; nucleotides outside the gene matches: 4. The germline V gene has CDR1 KGHSH and CDR2 LQKENI. The CDR3 is 13 residues long. The chain's CDR3 is CASSPDREHGYTF. CDR3 bases: TGTGCCAGCTCACCCGACAGGGAGCATGGCTACACCTTC.

The chain carries TRBV18 and TRBJ2-5, with D unresolved. The V gene's germline CDR1 is KGHSH and CDR2 LQKENI. Between the trimmed V and J ends, which lost 0 bases and 1 base, there was a span of 9 bases. The CDR3 runs to 15 residues. The CDR3 DNA sequence: TGTGCCAGCTCACCACCCTCACAGTTCCAAGAGACCCAGTACTTC. Translated, it gives CASSPPSQFQETQYF.

The chain carries TRBV15 and TRBJ2-1, with D possibly TRBD1 on 6 matching bases. Germline V gene lookup returns CDR1 LNHNV and CDR2 YYDKDF (reference sequence). The CDR3 is 12 amino acids. The V gene lost 5 bases and the J gene lost 8 bases, with 10 bases spanning the gap. CDR3 bases: TGTGCCACCAGCCCAGGGGTGCATGAGCAGTTCTTC. This translates into CATSPGVHEQFF.

The chain links TRBV5-7 to TRBJ2-5; D may be TRBD1 (7 bases). TRBV5-7 is known as an ORF, though its function is uncertain. CDR3 length equals 16 residues. Trimming pared 0 bases from V and 4 bases from J, leaving 16 bases between. The CDR3 spells CASSLAKWQGGETQYF. CDR3 coding DNA: TGTGCCAGCAGCTTGGCCAAGTGGCAGGGGGGAGAGACCCAGTACTTC.

This clone was found a few times. The rearrangement links TRBV19 to TRBJ2-5; 7 bases agree with TRBD2. This CDR3 spans 13 amino acids. Trimming at V came to 4 bases and at J to 2 bases, leaving 1 base not matched to a gene. Per germline, CDR1 LNHDA and CDR2 SQIVND (reference sequence). The CDR3: CASSRAGQETQYF. DNA for the CDR3: TGTGCCAGTAGTAGAGCGGGGCAAGAGACCCAGTACTTC.

The genes are TRBV6-1 and TRBJ1-3, with TRBD1 as a possible D gene (5 bases). Germline loops: CDR1 MNHNS, CDR2 SASEGT. Trimming cost V 7 bases and J 2 bases, with 9 bases left between them. The CDR3 runs 13 residues. The CDR3 coding sequence is TGTGCCAGCAATCCGACAGCTGGAAACACCATATATTTT. The encoded protein is CASNPTAGNTIYF.

The chain joins TRBV11-3 to TRBJ2-5; TRBD1 matches 10 bases. V shed 4 bases and J 5 bases; nucleotides not matched to a gene: 7. From germline, CDR1 is SGHNT and CDR2 YENEEA. CDR3 length: 15 amino acids. The CDR3 sequence is CASSSGQGLLETQYF. The CDR3 bases are TGTGCCAGCAGCTCGGGACAGGGGTTATTGGAGACCCAGTACTTC.

The rearrangement links TRBV7-6 to TRBJ2-7; TRBD1 aligns across 10 bases. The CDR3 has 17 amino acids. Per the germline V gene, CDR1 is SGHVS and CDR2 is FNYEAQ. Unmatched junction bases numbered 9, after V lost 0 bases and J lost 4 bases. CDR3 residues: CASSLAPPTGGAYEQYF. The DNA for the CDR3 is TGTGCCAGCAGCTTAGCCCCGCCGACAGGGGGCGCGTACGAGCAGTACTTC.

The gene calls are TRBV6-5 and TRBJ2-3, with 8 bases aligning to TRBD1. CDR3 size: 13 residues. Unmatched junction bases numbered 0, after V lost 6 bases and J lost 1 base. Germline V gene data show CDR1 as MNHEY and CDR2 as SVGAGI. Written as DNA, the CDR3 is TGTGCCAGCAGGGGACAGGGCACAGATACGCAGTATTTT. The encoded protein is CASRGQGTDTQYF.

V usage is TRBV5-4 and J usage is TRBJ2-3, with D possibly matching TRBD2 (5 bases). CDR3 length: 17 amino acids. Germline V lookup: CDR1 SGHNT, CDR2 YYREEE (reference sequence). The V gene lost 1 base and the J gene lost 0 bases, with 15 bases spanning the gap. The CDR3 region has the DNA TGTGCCAGCAGCTTGAAATGGGCCGCGGGCAGCACAGATACGCAGTATTTT. Amino acids: CASSLKWAAGSTDTQYF.

The chain joins TRBV5-4 to TRBJ1-1; 12 nucleotides match TRBD1. The CDR3 loop spans 17 amino acids. The germline CDR1 and CDR2 sequences are SGHNT and YYREEE (reference sequence). The junction had 7 bases not matched to a gene; V was cut back by 2 bases and J by 2 bases. CDR3 protein: CASSFPGQGASNTEAFF. The DNA of the CDR3 is TGTGCCAGCAGCTTTCCGGGACAGGGGGCTTCCAACACTGAAGCTTTCTTT.

This clone turned up a few times. CDR3 amino acids: CASSFALSGGTDTQYF. The DNA of the CDR3 is TGCGCCAGCAGCTTTGCCCTGTCGGGGGGGACAGATACGCAGTATTTT. This sequence joins TRBV5-1 and TRBJ2-3, with TRBD2 identical over 8 bases. V dropped 2 bases and J dropped 3; count of bases not matched to a gene: 8. The CDR3 length is 16 residues. Germline V lookup: CDR1 SGHRS, CDR2 YFSETQ.

As DNA, the CDR3 is TGCGCCAGCAGCTTGGCCGGGGGGTCCGGAGAAAAACTGTTTTTT. It codes for CASSLAGGSGEKLFF. This chain uses TRBV5-1 with TRBJ1-4, with D possibly being TRBD1 (5 bases). The CDR3 has 15 residues. Germline V gene sequence: CDR1 SGHRS, CDR2 YFSETQ. Trimming took 0 bases from V and 8 from J, leaving 14 bases between them.

The chain uses TRBV6-6 and TRBJ1-1; 11 nucleotides line up with TRBD1. CDR1 and CDR2 from the germline V gene are MNHNY and SVGAGI (reference sequence). CDR3 length: 16 residues. V was pared by 4 bases and J by 5 bases, with 9 bases of the junction left unmatched. CDR3 nucleotide sequence: TGTGCCAGCAGTTCCGGACAGGGGGCGGGAGTTACTGAAGCTTTCTTT. This codes for CASSSGQGAGVTEAFF.

The chain recombines TRBV4-3 with TRBJ2-5; TRBD2 matches 7 bases. CDR3 length: 15 amino acids. Germline V lookup: CDR1 LGHNA, CDR2 YSLEER. V lost 0 bases to trimming and J lost 3 bases; unmatched junction nucleotides: 4. The CDR3 DNA sequence: TGCGCCAGCAGCCAAGACCGGGGGGAAGAAGAGACCCAGTACTTC. This codes for CASSQDRGEEETQYF.

The chain uses TRBV7-2 and TRBJ2-7; D not resolved. V shed 5 bases and J shed 2 bases, with 19 bases lying between them. The CDR3 spans 16 residues. CDR1 SGHTA and CDR2 FQGNSA come from the germline V gene. CDR3 DNA sequence: TGTGCCAGCAGCGCGGCCCCATTCACCGCGACCTACGAGCAGTACTTC. Encoded protein: CASSAAPFTATYEQYF.